This T cell receptor (beta chain) stems from a study of blood T cell repertoires in COVID-19. The repertoire was sequenced with immunoSEQ multiplex PCR; TCRdb's copy has only in-frame clones and lacks some. The data show around 210,000 clones, roughly 90% seen once. The germline V gene encodes CDR1 LGHNT and CDR2 FRNRAP. This CDR3 comprises 13 residues. V dropped 0 bases and J dropped 10; count of bases not matched to a gene: 3. The sample taken for sequencing was peripheral blood. The chain links TRBV12-5 to TRBJ1-2; 9 bases are shared with TRBD1. The source of this sequence is a woman aged 65 to 85 with acute or convalescent COVID-19. CDR3 sequence reads: CASGLVGTGPYTF. The CDR3 bases are TGTGCTAGTGGTTTGGTGGGGACAGGGCCCTACACCTTC. Combining the CDR3 with reference TRBV12-5 and TRBJ1-2 gives the whole variable domain DARVTQTPRHKVTEMGQEVTMRCQPILGHNTVFWYRQTMMQGLELLAYFRNRAPLDDSGMPKDRFSAEMPDATLATLKIQPSEPRDSAVYFCASGLVGTGPYTFGSGTRLTVV.